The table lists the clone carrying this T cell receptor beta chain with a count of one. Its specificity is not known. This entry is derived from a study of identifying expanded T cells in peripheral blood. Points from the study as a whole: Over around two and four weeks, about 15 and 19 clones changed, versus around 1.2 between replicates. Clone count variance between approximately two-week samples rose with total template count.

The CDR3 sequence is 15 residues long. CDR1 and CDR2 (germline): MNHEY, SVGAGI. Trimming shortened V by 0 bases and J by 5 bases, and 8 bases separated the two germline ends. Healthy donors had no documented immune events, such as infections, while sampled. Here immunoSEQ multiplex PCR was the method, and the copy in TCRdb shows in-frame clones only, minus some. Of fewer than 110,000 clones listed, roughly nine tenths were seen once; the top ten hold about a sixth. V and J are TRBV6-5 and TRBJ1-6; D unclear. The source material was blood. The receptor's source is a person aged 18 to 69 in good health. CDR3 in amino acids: CASSYSRRHNSPLHF. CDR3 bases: TGTGCCAGCAGTTACTCGAGGAGACATAATTCACCCCTCCACTTT.